This TCR beta chain was recorded in a study of graft-versus-host responses after intestinal transplantation. Across the whole study: Anti-thymocyte globulin induction preceded two to four years of tacrolimus and steroid maintenance in all recipients. Study results and caveats: In patients with graft-donor T cell macrochimerism, allograft graft-versus-host to host-versus-graft clonal ratios were high. GvH clones appeared in recipient marrow, some first in ileum or blood.

Here immunoSEQ multiplex PCR was the method, and the copy in TCRdb shows in-frame clones only, minus some. The repertoire has tens of thousands of clones, 90% to 95% of them found once; the top ten carry roughly 0.5%. Details on this clone: Its target is not known.

The TCR sequence derives from a human donor who received an intestinal transplant. The material was unstimulated CD8+ T cells sorted from spleen or lymph node cells, obtained before intestinal transplant.

CDR3 protein: CASSVPGTSGGRGFTDTQYF. For the CDR3, the DNA is TGTGCCAGCAGTGTCCCCGGGACTAGCGGGGGGCGGGGGTTCACAGATACGCAGTATTTT. The chain has TRBV2 and TRBJ2-3; 15 bases are a match to TRBD2. Germline V gene lookup returns CDR1 SNHLY and CDR2 FYNNEI. The CDR3 extends over 20 amino acids. Trimming took 4 bases from V and 2 from J; bases not matched to a gene: 13. Based on the CDR3 plus reference TRBV2 and TRBJ2-3, the full variable domain is EPEVTQTPSHQVTQMGQEVILRCVPISNHLYFYWYRQILGQKVEFLVSFYNNEISEKSEIFDDQFSVERPDGSNFTLKIRSTKLEDSAMYFCASSVPGTSGGRGFTDTQYFGPGTRLTVL.